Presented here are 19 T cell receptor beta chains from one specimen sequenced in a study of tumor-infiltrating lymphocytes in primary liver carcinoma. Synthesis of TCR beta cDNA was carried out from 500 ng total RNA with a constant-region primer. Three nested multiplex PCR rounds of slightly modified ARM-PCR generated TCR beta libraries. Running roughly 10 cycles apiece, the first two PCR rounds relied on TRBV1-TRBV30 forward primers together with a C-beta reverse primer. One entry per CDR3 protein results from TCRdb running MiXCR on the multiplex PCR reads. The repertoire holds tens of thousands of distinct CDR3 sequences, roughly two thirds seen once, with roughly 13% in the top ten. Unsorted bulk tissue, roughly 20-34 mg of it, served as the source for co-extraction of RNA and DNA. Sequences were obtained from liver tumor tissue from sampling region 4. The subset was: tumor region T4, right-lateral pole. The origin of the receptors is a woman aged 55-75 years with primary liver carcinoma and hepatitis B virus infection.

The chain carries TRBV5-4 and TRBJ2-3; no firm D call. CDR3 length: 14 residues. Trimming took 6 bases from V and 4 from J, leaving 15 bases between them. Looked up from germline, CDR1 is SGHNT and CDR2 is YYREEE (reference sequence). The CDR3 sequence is CASNRVQGSDTQYF. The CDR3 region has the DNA TGTGCCAGCAACCGAGTCCAAGGGTCAGATACGCAGTATTTT.

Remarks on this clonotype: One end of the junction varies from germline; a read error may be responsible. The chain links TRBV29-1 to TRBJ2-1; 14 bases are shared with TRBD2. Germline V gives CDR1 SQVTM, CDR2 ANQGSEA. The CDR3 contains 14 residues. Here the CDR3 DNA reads TGCCGCGTCGTCGGGACTAGCGGGAGAGATGAGCAGTTCTTC. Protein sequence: CRVVGTSGRDEQFF.

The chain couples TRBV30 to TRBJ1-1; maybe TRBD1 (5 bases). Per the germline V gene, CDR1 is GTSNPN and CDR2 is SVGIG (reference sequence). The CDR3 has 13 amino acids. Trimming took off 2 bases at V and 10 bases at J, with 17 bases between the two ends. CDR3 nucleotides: TGTGCCTGGAGTCGAAGCAGGGTGCCTGCAGCTTTCTTT. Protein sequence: CAWSRSRVPAAFF. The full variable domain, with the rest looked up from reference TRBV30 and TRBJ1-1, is SQTIHQWPATLVQPVGSPLSLECTVEGTSNPNLYWYRQAAGRGLQLLFYSVGIGQISSEVPQNLSASRPQDRQFILSSKKLLLSDSGFYLCAWSRSRVPAAFFGQGTRLTVV.

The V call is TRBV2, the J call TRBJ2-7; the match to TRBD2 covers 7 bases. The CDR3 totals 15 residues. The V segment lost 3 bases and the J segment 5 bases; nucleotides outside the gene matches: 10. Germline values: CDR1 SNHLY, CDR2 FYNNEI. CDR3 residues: CASSESSGNSHEQYF. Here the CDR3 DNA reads TGTGCCAGCAGTGAGTCAAGCGGGAATTCCCACGAGCAGTACTTC.

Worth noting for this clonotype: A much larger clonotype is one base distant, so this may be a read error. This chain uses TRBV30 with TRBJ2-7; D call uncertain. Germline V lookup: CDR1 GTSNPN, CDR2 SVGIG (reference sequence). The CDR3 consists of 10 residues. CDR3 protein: CGWSRDEQYF. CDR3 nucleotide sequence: TGTGGCTGGAGTCGGGACGAGCAGTACTTC. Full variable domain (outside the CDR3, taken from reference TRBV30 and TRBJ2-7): SQTIHQWPATLVQPVGSPLSLECTVEGTSNPNLYWYRQAAGRGLQLLFYSVGIGQISSEVPQNLSASRPQDRQFILSSKKLLLSDSGFYLCGWSRDEQYFGPGTRLTVT.

The CDR3 sequence is CASSHSGENPPLHF. CDR3 coding DNA: TGTGCCAGCAGCCACTCAGGGGAAAATCCACCCCTCCACTTT. The chain joins TRBV14 to TRBJ1-6; perhaps TRBD1 as D (6 bases). CDR3 size: 14 residues. Germline CDR1 reads SGHDN; CDR2 reads FVKESK. Trimming shortened V by 3 bases and J by 11 bases, and 14 bases separated the two germline ends.

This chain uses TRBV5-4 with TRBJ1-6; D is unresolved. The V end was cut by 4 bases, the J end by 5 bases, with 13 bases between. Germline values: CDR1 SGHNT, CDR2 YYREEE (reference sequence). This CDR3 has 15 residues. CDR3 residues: CASSIGRAHNSPLHF. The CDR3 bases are TGTGCCAGCAGCATTGGGCGGGCCCATAATTCACCCCTCCACTTT.

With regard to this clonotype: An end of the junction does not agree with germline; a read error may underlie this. The DNA of the CDR3 is TGCGCCAGTAGCTTGGGGGACGGGGCACAAGAGACCCAGTACTTC. Translation: CASSLGDGAQETQYF. This sequence joins TRBV5-1 and TRBJ2-5; D possibly matches TRBD1 or TRBD2 (5 bases each). CDR1 is SGHRS, CDR2 YFSETQ, per germline. There are 15 residues in the CDR3.

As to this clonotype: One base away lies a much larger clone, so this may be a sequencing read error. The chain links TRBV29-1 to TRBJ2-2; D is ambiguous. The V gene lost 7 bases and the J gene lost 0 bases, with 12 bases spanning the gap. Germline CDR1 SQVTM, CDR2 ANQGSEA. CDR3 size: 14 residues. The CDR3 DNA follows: TGCAGCGCAGAGTGGGGTACGAACACCGGGGAGCTGTTTTTT. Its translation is CSAEWGTNTGELFF.

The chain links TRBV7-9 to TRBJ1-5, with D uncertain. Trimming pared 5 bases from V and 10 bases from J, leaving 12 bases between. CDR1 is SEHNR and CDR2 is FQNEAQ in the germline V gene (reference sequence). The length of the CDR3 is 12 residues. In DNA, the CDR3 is TGTGCCAGCAGCATGGGGTCCCACCCCCAGCATTTT. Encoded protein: CASSMGSHPQHF. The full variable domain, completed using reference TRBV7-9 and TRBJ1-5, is DTGVSQNPRHKITKRGQNVTFRCDPISEHNRLYWYRQTLGQGPEFLTYFQNEAQLEKSRLLSDRFSAERPKGSFSTLEIQRTEQGDSAMYLCASSMGSHPQHFGDGTRLSIL.

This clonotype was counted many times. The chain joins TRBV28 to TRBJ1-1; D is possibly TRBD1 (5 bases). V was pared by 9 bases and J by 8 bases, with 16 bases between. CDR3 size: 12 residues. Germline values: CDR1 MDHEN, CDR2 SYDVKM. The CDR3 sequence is CASSLLGEEAFF. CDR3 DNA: TGTGCCAGTTCACTGTTGGGGGAGGAAGCTTTCTTT.

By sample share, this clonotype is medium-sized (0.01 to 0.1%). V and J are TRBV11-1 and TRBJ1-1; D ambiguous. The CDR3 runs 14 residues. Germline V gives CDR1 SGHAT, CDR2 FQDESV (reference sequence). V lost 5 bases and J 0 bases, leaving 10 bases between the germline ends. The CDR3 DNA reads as TGTGCCAGCAGCCTAATGTCCCTGAACACTGAAGCTTTCTTT. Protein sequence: CASSLMSLNTEAFF.

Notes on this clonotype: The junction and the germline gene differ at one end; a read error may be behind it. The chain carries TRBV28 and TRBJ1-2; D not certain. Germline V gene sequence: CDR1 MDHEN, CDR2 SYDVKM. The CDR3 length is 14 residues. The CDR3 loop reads CASSLLNKNYGYAF. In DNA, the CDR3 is TGTGCCAGCAGTTTACTCAACAAGAATTACGGCTACGCCTTC.

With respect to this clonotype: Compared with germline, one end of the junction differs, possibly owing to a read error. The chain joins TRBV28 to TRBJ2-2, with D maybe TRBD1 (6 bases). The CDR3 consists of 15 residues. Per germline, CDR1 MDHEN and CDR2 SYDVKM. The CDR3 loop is CVSSSGASNTGELFF. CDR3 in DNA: TGTGTCAGCAGTTCAGGGGCTTCGAACACCGGGGAGCTGTTTTTT.

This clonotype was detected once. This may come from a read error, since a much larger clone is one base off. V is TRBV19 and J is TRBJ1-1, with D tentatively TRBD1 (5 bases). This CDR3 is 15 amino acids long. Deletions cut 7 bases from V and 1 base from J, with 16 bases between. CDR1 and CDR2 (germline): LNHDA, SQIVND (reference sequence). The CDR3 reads CASNSSRQRNTEAFF. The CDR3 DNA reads TGTGCCAGTAATAGCTCTCGACAGAGGAACACTGAAGCTTTCTTT.

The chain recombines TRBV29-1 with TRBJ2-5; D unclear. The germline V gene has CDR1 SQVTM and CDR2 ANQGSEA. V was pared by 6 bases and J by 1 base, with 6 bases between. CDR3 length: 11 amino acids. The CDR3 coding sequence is TGCAGCGTCAAATGCCAAGAGACCCAGTACTTC. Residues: CSVKCQETQYF.

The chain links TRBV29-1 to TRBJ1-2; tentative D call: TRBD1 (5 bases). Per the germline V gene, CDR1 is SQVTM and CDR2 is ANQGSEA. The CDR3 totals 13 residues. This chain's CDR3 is CRASSGTGYGYTF. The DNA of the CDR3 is TGCAGAGCCTCTAGCGGGACTGGCTATGGCTACACCTTC.

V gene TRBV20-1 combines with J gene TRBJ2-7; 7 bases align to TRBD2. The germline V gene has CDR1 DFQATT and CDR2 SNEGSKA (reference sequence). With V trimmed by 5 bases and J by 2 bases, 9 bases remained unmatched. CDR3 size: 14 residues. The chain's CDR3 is CSAVVGRAPYEQYF. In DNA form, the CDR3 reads TGCAGTGCTGTAGTGGGGAGGGCCCCCTACGAGCAGTACTTC.

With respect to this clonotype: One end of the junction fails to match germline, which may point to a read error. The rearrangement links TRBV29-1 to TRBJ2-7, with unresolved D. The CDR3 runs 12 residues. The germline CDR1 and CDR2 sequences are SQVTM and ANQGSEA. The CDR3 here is CSVEGSFGEQHF. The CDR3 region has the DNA TGCAGCGTTGAGGGGTCCTTTGGCGAGCAGCACTTC.